The clone carrying this TCR beta chain occurred once. The data belong to a study of blood T cell repertoires in COVID-19. Produced via immunoSEQ multiplex PCR; TCRdb's table is partial and in-frame only. The sample holds approximately 300,000 clones, about 85% seen once. Enrollees, roughly 18 to 90 years old, lived in some 24 US areas. This TCR came from a woman in her twenties or thirties who had recovered from COVID-19. Sequenced material: PBMCs or T cells enriched from blood (not recorded which).

CDR3 sequence: CASSFLGDGYTF. The CDR3, as DNA: TGCGCCAGCAGCTTCCTCGGGGATGGCTACACCTTC. This sequence joins TRBV5-1 and TRBJ1-2; D ambiguous. The CDR3 has 12 amino acids. Trimming took 2 bases from V and 6 from J, leaving 8 bases between them. Germline assignment: CDR1 SGHRS and CDR2 YFSETQ.